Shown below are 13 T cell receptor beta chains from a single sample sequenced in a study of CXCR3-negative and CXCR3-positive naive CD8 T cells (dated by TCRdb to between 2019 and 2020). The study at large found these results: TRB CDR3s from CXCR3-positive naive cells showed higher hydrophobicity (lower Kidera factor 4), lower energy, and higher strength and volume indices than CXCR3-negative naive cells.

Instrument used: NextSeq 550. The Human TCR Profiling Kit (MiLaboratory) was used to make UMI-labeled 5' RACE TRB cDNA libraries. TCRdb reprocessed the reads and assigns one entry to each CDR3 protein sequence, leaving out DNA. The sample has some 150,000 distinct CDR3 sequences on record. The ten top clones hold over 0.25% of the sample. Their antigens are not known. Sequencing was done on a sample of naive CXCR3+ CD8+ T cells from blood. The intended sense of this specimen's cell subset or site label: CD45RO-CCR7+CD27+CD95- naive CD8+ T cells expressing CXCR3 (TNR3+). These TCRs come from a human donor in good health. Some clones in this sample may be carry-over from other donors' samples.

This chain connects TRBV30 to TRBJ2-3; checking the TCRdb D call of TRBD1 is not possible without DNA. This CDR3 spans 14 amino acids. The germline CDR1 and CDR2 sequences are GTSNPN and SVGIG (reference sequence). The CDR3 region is CAWSGQDITDTQYF.

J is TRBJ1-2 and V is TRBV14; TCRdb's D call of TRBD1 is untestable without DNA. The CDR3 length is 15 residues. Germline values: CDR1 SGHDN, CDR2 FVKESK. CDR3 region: CASSHPWPTAVGYTF.

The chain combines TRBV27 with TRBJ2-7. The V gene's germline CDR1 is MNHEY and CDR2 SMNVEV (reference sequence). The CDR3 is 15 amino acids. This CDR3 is CASSLSLDPSYEQYF.

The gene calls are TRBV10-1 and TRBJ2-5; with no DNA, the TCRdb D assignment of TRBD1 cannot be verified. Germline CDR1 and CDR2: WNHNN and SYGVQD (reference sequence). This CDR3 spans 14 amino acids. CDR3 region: CASSELRGQETQYF.

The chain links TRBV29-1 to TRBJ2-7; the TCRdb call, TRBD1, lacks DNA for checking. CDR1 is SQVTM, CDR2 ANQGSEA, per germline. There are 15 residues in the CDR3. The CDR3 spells CSVEGSRRGPYEQYF.

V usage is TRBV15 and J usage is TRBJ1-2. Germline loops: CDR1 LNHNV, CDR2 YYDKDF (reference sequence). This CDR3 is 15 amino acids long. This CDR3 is CATSHARASGYGYTF.

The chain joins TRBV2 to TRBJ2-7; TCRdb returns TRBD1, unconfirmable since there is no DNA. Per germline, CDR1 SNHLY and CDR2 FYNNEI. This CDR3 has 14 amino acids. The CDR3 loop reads CASSEFKGGIEQYF.

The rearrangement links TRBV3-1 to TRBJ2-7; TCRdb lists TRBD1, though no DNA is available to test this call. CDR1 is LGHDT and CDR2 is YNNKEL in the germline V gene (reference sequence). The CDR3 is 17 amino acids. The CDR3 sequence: CASSQDRAGTATYEQYF.

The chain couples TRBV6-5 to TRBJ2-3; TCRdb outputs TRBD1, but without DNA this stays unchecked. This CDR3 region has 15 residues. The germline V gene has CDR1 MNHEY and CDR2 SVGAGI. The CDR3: CASSYGSPSTDTQYF.

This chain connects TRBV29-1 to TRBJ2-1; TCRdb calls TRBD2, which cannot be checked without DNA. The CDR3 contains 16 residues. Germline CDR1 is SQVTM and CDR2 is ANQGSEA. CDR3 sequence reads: CSAEGTSGPSYNEQFF.

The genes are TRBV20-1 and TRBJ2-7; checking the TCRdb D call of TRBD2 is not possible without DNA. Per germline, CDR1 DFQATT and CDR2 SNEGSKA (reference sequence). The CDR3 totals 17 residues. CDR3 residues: CSARPLMEGREAYEQYF.

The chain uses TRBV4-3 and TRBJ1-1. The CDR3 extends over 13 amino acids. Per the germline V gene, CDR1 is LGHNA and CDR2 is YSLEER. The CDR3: CASSQDLNQEAFF.

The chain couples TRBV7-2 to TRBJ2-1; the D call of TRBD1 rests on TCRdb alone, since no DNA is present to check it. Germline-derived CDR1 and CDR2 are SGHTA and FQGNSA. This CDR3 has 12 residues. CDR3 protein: CASSYRVNEQFF.